What follows are 27 T cell receptor beta chains derived from one specimen sequenced in a study of T cells in Graves' hyperthyroidism and ophthalmopathy. Using RNA transcripts as the source, TCR beta CDR3 regions were amplified. HTBI primers were the set used in a first-round RT-PCR of the TCR CDR3. MiXCR, run by TCRdb on the multiplex PCR reads, gives a single entry per CDR3 protein. The table records about 840,000 distinct CDR3 sequences, 38% of them present only once. Sequenced input: blood. The source is a young man with Graves' hyperthyroidism.

Many counts were recorded for this clonotype. This chain joins TRBV28 and TRBJ2-5; 8 nucleotides align to TRBD1. The germline gives CDR1 MDHEN, CDR2 SYDVKM. The CDR3 has 15 amino acids. The J segment lost 2 bases and the V segment lost 6 bases, leaving 8 bases of the junction unmatched. In DNA form, the CDR3 reads TGTGCCAGCAGACCCCAGGGGGCGAGGCAAGAGACCCAGTACTTC. This sequence encodes CASRPQGARQETQYF.

This clonotype was seen at least ten times. This CDR3 is CATSRERSAGGPNEQYF. CDR3 sequence (DNA): TGTGCCACCAGCAGGGAAAGGTCAGCGGGAGGGCCCAACGAGCAGTACTTC. The chain uses TRBV15 and TRBJ2-7; 10 nucleotides match TRBD2. V dropped 3 bases and J dropped 5; count of bases not matched to a gene: 13. Per germline, CDR1 LNHNV and CDR2 YYDKDF (reference sequence). This CDR3 region has 17 residues.

There are a few counts of this clonotype. The chain uses TRBV5-1 and TRBJ2-7, with D possibly matching TRBD1 (6 bases). The CDR3 is 15 residues long. Looked up from germline, CDR1 is SGHRS and CDR2 is YFSETQ. V was trimmed by 4 bases and J by 0 bases, leaving 14 bases between them. CDR3 in DNA: TGCGCCAGCAGCGAAGGACAGTTCAGCTCCTACGAGCAGTACTTC. Translated: CASSEGQFSSYEQYF.

V and J are TRBV7-9 and TRBJ2-2; the D gene could be TRBD1 or TRBD2 (5 bases each). V lost 9 bases and J lost 1, with 15 bases in between. From germline, CDR1 is SEHNR and CDR2 FQNEAQ (reference sequence). The CDR3 runs 15 residues. CDR3 amino acids: CARGTTDGNTGELFF. For the CDR3, the DNA is TGTGCCAGGGGGACGACAGATGGGAACACCGGGGAGCTGTTTTTT.

This clonotype was seen many times. This rearrangement joins TRBV19 to TRBJ1-6; weak D call: TRBD1 (5 bases). The V end lost 5 bases, the J end lost 7 bases, and 15 bases lay between the germline ends. Per the germline V gene, CDR1 is LNHDA and CDR2 is SQIVND (reference sequence). This CDR3 region has 15 residues. CDR3 protein: CASSLVRKGNSPLHF. The CDR3 coding sequence is TGTGCCAGTAGTTTGGTACGGAAGGGGAATTCACCCCTCCACTTT.

A few counts support this clonotype. The chain combines TRBV6-5 with TRBJ2-5, with D possibly being TRBD1 (5 bases). This CDR3 comprises 13 residues. The V and J ends lost 2 bases and 5 bases respectively, with 9 bases between them. Germline CDR1 reads MNHEY; CDR2 reads SVGAGI. CDR3 amino acids: CASSYDSLETQYF. CDR3 in DNA: TGTGCCAGCAGTTACGACAGTCTGGAGACCCAGTACTTC.

This clonotype was recorded at least ten times. The chain links TRBV29-1 to TRBJ2-2, with 7 bases lining up with TRBD1. The trim removed 7 bases at V and 4 bases at J, leaving 6 bases unmatched. This CDR3 spans 13 amino acids. Germline loops: CDR1 SQVTM, CDR2 ANQGSEA. The CDR3 bases are TGCAGCGGCCTGACAGGGCGCACCGGGGAGCTGTTTTTT. This sequence encodes CSGLTGRTGELFF.

This clonotype was detected a few times. This chain joins TRBV6-5 and TRBJ1-6; unclear D gene. V dropped 5 bases and J dropped 0 bases, with 11 bases sitting between them. The CDR3 is 16 amino acids. Germline assignment: CDR1 MNHEY and CDR2 SVGAGI. The CDR3 DNA reads TGTGCCAGCAGTACGGACCCGAGCTCCTATAATTCACCCCTCCACTTT. As protein: CASSTDPSSYNSPLHF.

A word on this clonotype: One base away lies a much larger clone, so this may be a sequencing read error. The rearrangement joins TRBV19 to TRBJ1-4, with D unclear. This CDR3 comprises 12 residues. The germline gives CDR1 LNHDA, CDR2 SQIVND (reference sequence). The CDR3 loop is CAGSMMTGKLFF. The CDR3 DNA is TGTGCCGGTAGTATGATGACCGGAAAACTGTTTTTT.

In this sample, this clonotype turned up a few times. This chain connects TRBV7-9 to TRBJ2-5; D is ambiguous. There are 12 residues in the CDR3. Trimming took 4 bases from V and 7 from J, leaving 10 bases between them. The germline V gene encodes CDR1 SEHNR and CDR2 FQNEAQ (reference sequence). The CDR3: CASSSQEATQYF. As DNA, the CDR3 is TGTGCCAGCAGCTCGCAGGAAGCGACCCAGTACTTC.

This clonotype was recorded at least ten times. The J gene is TRBJ2-7, the V gene TRBV7-8, with 7 bases matching TRBD1. The V gene's germline CDR1 is SGHVS and CDR2 FQNEAQ. This CDR3 contains 14 residues. V was pared by 3 bases and J by 2 bases, with 4 bases of the junction left unmatched. CDR3 residues: CASSFPGQTYEQYF. The CDR3 DNA sequence: TGTGCCAGCAGCTTCCCGGGACAGACCTACGAGCAGTACTTC.

This clonotype was detected a few times. This chain connects TRBV4-2 to TRBJ2-7; D could derive from TRBD1 or TRBD2 (7 bases each). Per the germline V gene, CDR1 is LGHNA and CDR2 is YNFKEQ. This CDR3 contains 16 residues. Trimming cost V 1 base and J 2 bases, with 15 bases left between them. The CDR3 bases are TGTGCCAGCAGCCAAGTGGGGGGGACAGTCCCCTACGAGCAGTACTTC. This codes for CASSQVGGTVPYEQYF.

This clonotype turned up a few times. The genes are TRBV6-4 and TRBJ1-5; 9 positions agree with TRBD1. The CDR3 has 13 amino acids. Germline CDR1 reads MRHNA; CDR2 reads SNTAGT. Trimming took 5 bases from V and 8 from J; bases not matched to a gene: 4. The CDR3 protein is CASSSGQGKPQHF. DNA of the CDR3: TGTGCCAGCAGTTCTGGACAGGGGAAGCCCCAGCATTTT.

A remark on this clonotype: This sequence may be a read error, since a much larger clone differs from it by one base. V gene TRBV10-1 combines with J gene TRBJ2-5; D call uncertain. Germline V lookup: CDR1 WNHNN, CDR2 SYGVQD (reference sequence). The CDR3 is 13 residues long. The chain's CDR3 is CASSAMPGETQHF. CDR3 in DNA: TGCGCCAGCAGTGCTATGCCTGGAGAGACCCAGCACTTC.

About this clonotype itself: The junction departs from the called germline gene at one end, perhaps through a read error. The chain recombines TRBV30 with TRBJ2-7; the D call may be TRBD1 or TRBD2 (5 bases each). This CDR3 comprises 12 residues. Germline V gene data show CDR1 as GTSNPN and CDR2 as SVGIG (reference sequence). CDR3 bases: TGTGCCTGGAGTGTACGAGGGGTTGCTGAGGACTTC. Translating gives CAWSVRGVAEDF. The complete variable domain, with remaining parts taken from reference TRBV30 and TRBJ2-7, reads SQTIHQWPATLVQPVGSPLSLECTVEGTSNPNLYWYRQAAGRGLQLLFYSVGIGQISSEVPQNLSASRPQDRQFILSSKKLLLSDSGFYLCAWSVRGVAEDFGPGTRLTVT.

The V and J genes are TRBV10-3 and TRBJ1-6; D uncertain. The germline gives CDR1 ENHRY, CDR2 SYGVKD. Trimming stripped 7 bases from V and 9 bases from J, with 13 bases between. This CDR3 contains 13 residues. This CDR3 reads CAIKREPRSPLHF. The DNA of the CDR3 is TGTGCCATCAAGAGGGAGCCCCGTTCACCCCTCCACTTT.

The V call is TRBV6-5, the J call TRBJ1-1; D is perhaps TRBD1 (6 bases). Trimming removed 8 bases at V and 0 bases at J, with 19 bases between. Germline CDR1 MNHEY, CDR2 SVGAGI. This CDR3 is built from 16 residues. The CDR3 nucleotides read TGTGCCAGCGGAGTGGGTGGGGGCCTATTGAACACTGAAGCTTTCTTT. Its protein is CASGVGGGLLNTEAFF.

This clonotype was seen ten or more times. The chain uses TRBV29-1 and TRBJ2-5; D might be TRBD1 (5 bases). Trimming cost V 2 bases and J 7 bases, with 14 bases left between them. The CDR3 has 13 residues. Germline assignment: CDR1 SQVTM and CDR2 ANQGSEA. CDR3 region: CSVEFSREGTQYF. The DNA of the CDR3 is TGCAGCGTTGAATTTAGCAGGGAAGGGACCCAGTACTTC.

To note about this clonotype: This may come from a read error, since a much larger clone is one base off. The chain uses TRBV9 and TRBJ1-1; tentatively, D is TRBD1 (5 bases). Germline loops: CDR1 SGDLS, CDR2 YYNGEE. The CDR3 runs 15 residues. The V end was cut by 7 bases, the J end by 2 bases, with 18 bases between. CDR3 loop: CASGPNGAGNTEAFF. In nucleotides, the CDR3 is TGTGCCAGCGGCCCGAATGGGGCGGGCAACACTGAAGCTTTCTTT.

The chain is built from TRBV5-1 and TRBJ2-5; 8 positions match TRBD1. Germline V gene lookup returns CDR1 SGHRS and CDR2 YFSETQ. The CDR3 totals 15 residues. V gave up 3 bases and J gave up 5 bases; unmatched junction bases: 9. The CDR3 here is CASSSPPGGGETQYF. CDR3 nucleotides: TGCGCCAGCAGCTCTCCTCCAGGGGGCGGGGAGACCCAGTACTTC.

The rearrangement joins TRBV20-1 to TRBJ1-6, with a possible D match to TRBD1 (5 bases). The CDR3 contains 18 residues. Germline CDR1 and CDR2: DFQATT and SNEGSKA (reference sequence). V lost 0 bases, J lost 0 bases, and 15 bases lay in between. Here the CDR3 DNA reads TGCAGTGCTAGAGATCCTCTTCGGGGGAGCTCCTATAATTCACCCCTCCACTTT. Translation gives CSARDPLRGSSYNSPLHF.

This clonotype occurred a few times. This chain joins TRBV7-9 and TRBJ1-3; D gene unclear. The V end was cut by 9 bases, the J end by 4 bases, with 16 bases between. CDR1 and CDR2 from the germline V gene are SEHNR and FQNEAQ (reference sequence). CDR3 length: 14 residues. The CDR3 protein is CASSSLNIGNTIYF. The CDR3 nucleotides read TGTGCCAGTAGTTCCTTGAACATCGGAAACACCATATATTTT.

The table lists this clonotype with many counts. The V and J genes are TRBV20-1 and TRBJ1-5, with a tentative D call TRBD1 (6 bases). The CDR3 runs 14 residues. The V end was cut by 2 bases, the J end by 6 bases, with 14 bases between. In germline, CDR1 is DFQATT, CDR2 SNEGSKA (reference sequence). For the CDR3, the DNA is TGCAGTGCTAGAAGTGGGGGCGTTGCTCAGCCCCAGCATTTT. Its protein product is CSARSGGVAQPQHF.

This chain joins TRBV29-1 and TRBJ2-2, with TRBD1 as a possible D gene (6 bases). CDR1 is SQVTM and CDR2 is ANQGSEA in the germline V gene. CDR3 length: 12 amino acids. Trimming left V 6 bases short and J 6 bases short, with 11 bases between. The CDR3 region has the DNA TGCAGCGTGCCACAGGGACCCGGGGAGCTGTTTTTT. Translating it yields CSVPQGPGELFF.

V is TRBV6-1 and J is TRBJ1-5; TRBD1 might be the D (6 bases). The CDR3 has 14 amino acids. Trimming left V 4 bases short and J 2 bases short, with 9 bases between. Per the germline V gene, CDR1 is MNHNS and CDR2 is SASEGT. The DNA for the CDR3 is TGTGCCAGCAGTGCGGGGGCTGGCAATCAGCCCCAGCATTTT. Its protein product is CASSAGAGNQPQHF.

This clonotype was detected ten times or more. The V gene is TRBV7-9, the J gene TRBJ1-1; 7 nucleotides line up with TRBD1. The CDR3 runs to 15 residues. Losses at the gene ends were 0 bases for V and 0 bases for J; bases not matched to a gene: 1. Germline CDR1 SEHNR, CDR2 FQNEAQ (reference sequence). This CDR3 is CASSLAQGVNTEAFF. CDR3 sequence (DNA): TGTGCCAGCAGCTTAGCTCAGGGGGTGAACACTGAAGCTTTCTTT.

The chain is built from TRBV7-2 and TRBJ2-2; 11 positions agree with TRBD2. The CDR3 spans 16 residues. Looked up from germline, CDR1 is SGHTA and CDR2 is FQGNSA. V dropped 1 base and J dropped 4; count of bases not matched to a gene: 2. The DNA for the CDR3 is TGTGCCAGCAGCTTAGTTGGGACTAGCGGCACCGGGGAGCTGTTTTTT. Its protein product is CASSLVGTSGTGELFF.